What follows is one T cell receptor (beta chain) and its context. Unmatched junction bases numbered 9, after V lost 4 bases and J lost 6 bases. The CDR3 is 15 amino acids. CDR1 is MGHDK and CDR2 is SYGVNS in the germline V gene. The protocol was immunoSEQ multiplex PCR, while the TCRdb copy is restricted to in-frame clones and leaves out a portion. The data contain about 170,000 clones, about nine tenths of them singletons. The record originates from a study of control samples from healthy donors and cancer patients. The TCR comes from a woman aged 30 to 39 in good health. The material sequenced was blood. The chain has TRBV25-1 and TRBJ2-7; TRBD1 aligns across 10 bases. The DNA of the CDR3 is TGTGCCAGCAGTGCATCCGGGACAGGGGAGGCCGAGCAGTACTTC. Protein product: CASSASGTGEAEQYF.